Included here is one T cell receptor beta chain sequence, with context. Its antigen remains unidentified. This record comes from a study of T-cell reconstitution after alpha-beta-depleted transplantation in children. Broader study findings: Surviving recipient T cells and thymic progenitors accounted for the high day-60 TCRbeta diversity observed in some patients. Diversity and T-cell counts at one year after transplant derived mostly from new T cells.

Preparation of the TCRbeta library used unique molecular identifiers. TCRdb reprocessed the PCR reads with MiXCR, giving one entry per CDR3 protein. In the table there are about 980,000 distinct CDR3 sequences, roughly 31% of which are singletons. Trimming removed 2 bases at V and 5 bases at J, with 13 bases between. Per the germline V gene, CDR1 is SGHAT and CDR2 is FQNNGV. The CDR3 has 15 residues. The chain recombines TRBV11-2 with TRBJ1-5; no clear D gene. Source: PBMCs, mostly from graft donor cells, taken 360 days after TCRalphabeta/CD19-depleted stem cell transplant. This TCR was recovered from a boy under three years old who had a stem cell transplant for SCID, so the T cells may come from the graft donor. CDR3 loop: CASSLSGIPHQPQHF. In DNA, the CDR3 is TGTGCCAGCAGCTTATCGGGGATCCCGCATCAGCCCCAGCATTTT.